These 19 T cell receptor beta chains were all obtained from the same sample, sequenced in a study of regulatory T cells in long-lasting Graves disease. Relying on iRepertoire HTBI primers and Arm-PCR of CDR3 regions, the team built TCR beta libraries. Using its own MiXCR run on the multiplex PCR reads, TCRdb lists one record per CDR3 protein. The sample holds about 530,000 distinct CDR3 sequences; roughly 15% are singletons and the top ten take about 25%. Time point denoted: newly diagnosed GD, antithyroid drugs for less than 3 months. With RNA extracted from PBMCs as input, the TCR library was made. The data also belong to a second study, concerning T cells in Graves' hyperthyroidism and ophthalmopathy.

The sample here was peripheral blood mononuclear cells (PBMCs), taken at new diagnosis, from a patient treated with antithyroid drugs. All receptors come from a woman aged 35-65 years with Graves disease.

V is TRBV7-8 and J is TRBJ1-2, with TRBD1 matching over 9 bases. Germline lookup yields CDR1 SGHVS and CDR2 FQNEAQ. The CDR3 totals 16 residues. The V gene end was trimmed by 3 bases and the J gene end by 5 bases; junction bases not matched to a gene: 10. The chain's CDR3 is CASSLASGTGRYGYTF. The CDR3 coding sequence is TGTGCCAGCAGCTTGGCTTCGGGGACAGGGAGATATGGCTACACCTTC.

V is TRBV7-9 and J is TRBJ2-1; a possible D gene is TRBD2 (6 bases). Germline V CDR1 and CDR2: SEHNR, FQNEAQ (reference sequence). The CDR3 is 15 amino acids. The V and J ends lost 1 base and 8 bases respectively, with 15 bases between them. The CDR3 nucleotides are TGTGCCAGCAGCTTAGATCGATTCTCGGGGGATGAGCAGTTCTTC. Its translation: CASSLDRFSGDEQFF.

The J gene is TRBJ2-2, the V gene TRBV12-3 or TRBV12-4; no firm D call. Trimming removed 3 bases at V and 1 base at J, with 6 bases between. The CDR3 is 14 residues long. CDR3 sequence: CASSFWRNTGELFF. CDR3 nucleotides: TGTGCCAGCAGTTTTTGGCGGAACACCGGGGAGCTGTTTTTT.

Turning to this clonotype: A much bigger clone sits one base away, suggesting this may be a read error. The chain links TRBV5-1 to TRBJ2-7; D may correspond to TRBD1 or TRBD2 (5 bases each). This CDR3 is 14 amino acids long. V was trimmed by 7 bases and J by 3 bases, leaving 17 bases between them. The germline V gene encodes CDR1 SGHRS and CDR2 YFSETQ. CDR3 in amino acids: CASGPRDGYYEQYF. CDR3 nucleotides: TGCGCCAGCGGCCCCCGGGACGGTTACTACGAGCAGTACTTC.

The gene calls are TRBV10-3 and TRBJ1-3; D is unclear. V shed 8 bases and J shed 0 bases, with 8 bases lying between them. The CDR3 totals 13 residues. CDR1 is ENHRY and CDR2 is SYGVKD in the germline V gene. This CDR3 is CAIGGVSGNTIYF. As DNA, the CDR3 is TGTGCCATCGGCGGCGTCTCTGGAAACACCATATATTTT.

About this clonotype itself: At one end the junction does not follow the germline gene, possibly because of a read error. The chain has TRBV5-4 and TRBJ1-6; D might be TRBD1 (5 bases). Germline CDR1 SGHNT, CDR2 YYREEE (reference sequence). The CDR3 has 12 amino acids. The CDR3 protein is CVSSRDNSPLHF. The CDR3 nucleotides read TGTGTCAGCTCCAGGGATAATTCACCCCTCCACTTT.

CDR3 protein: CSAQSTATDTQYF. The CDR3 DNA sequence: TGCAGTGCTCAGTCGACAGCCACAGATACGCAGTATTTT. V gene TRBV20-1 combines with J gene TRBJ2-3; D may be TRBD1 (5 bases). This CDR3 is 13 amino acids long. V dropped 5 bases and J dropped 2 bases, with 11 bases sitting between them. Germline V lookup: CDR1 DFQATT, CDR2 SNEGSKA (reference sequence).

This clonotype was counted at least ten times. This chain uses TRBV10-1 with TRBJ2-2, with 10 bases matching TRBD2. Germline V gene data show CDR1 as WNHNN and CDR2 as SYGVQD (reference sequence). The V gene end was trimmed by 5 bases and the J gene end by 1 base; junction bases not matched to a gene: 4. This CDR3 is 16 amino acids long. The CDR3 is CASSSTSGWNTGELFF. CDR3 DNA: TGCGCCAGCAGTTCGACTAGCGGGTGGAACACCGGGGAGCTGTTTTTT.

This clonotype was seen ten or more times. The chain employs TRBV28 and TRBJ1-1; 9 bases align to TRBD1. Trimming at V came to 7 bases and at J to 0 bases, leaving 15 bases not matched to a gene. CDR3 length: 18 amino acids. In germline, CDR1 is MDHEN, CDR2 SYDVKM. DNA of the CDR3: TGTGCCAGCAACTTACCCAGACAGGGGGTATTCATGAACACTGAAGCTTTCTTT. Its translation: CASNLPRQGVFMNTEAFF. The entire variable domain, with the rest obtained from reference TRBV28 and TRBJ1-1, is as follows: DVKVTQSSRYLVKRTGEKVFLECVQDMDHENMFWYRQDPGLGLRLIYFSYDVKMKEKGDIPEGYSVSREKKERFSLILESASTNQTSMYLCASNLPRQGVFMNTEAFFGQGTRLTVV.

This clonotype was detected only a few times. V and J are TRBV5-5 and TRBJ1-1; 9 positions match TRBD1. The CDR3 has 16 residues. J was trimmed by 5 bases and V by 3 bases; bases with no gene match: 11. The germline gives CDR1 SGHKS, CDR2 YYEKEE (reference sequence). CDR3 sequence (DNA): TGTGCCAGCAGCTCACCGGGGACAGGGCCGAGTACTGAAGCTTTCTTT. The encoded protein is CASSSPGTGPSTEAFF.

In this sample, this clonotype turned up many times. V usage is TRBV29-1 and J usage is TRBJ2-5; 9 nucleotides agree with TRBD1. The CDR3 contains 15 residues. CDR1 and CDR2 from the germline V gene are SQVTM and ANQGSEA. With 1 base clipped from V and 6 bases from J, the junction kept 9 bases outside the gene matches. CDR3: CSVEGPYRGRKTQYF. CDR3 DNA sequence: TGCAGCGTTGAAGGACCCTACAGGGGGCGTAAGACCCAGTACTTC.

This clonotype has at least ten counts. CDR3 nucleotide sequence: TGTGCCAGCAGCTTAAGGTCCGCTGACACTGAAGCTTTCTTT. This sequence encodes CASSLRSADTEAFF. The rearrangement links TRBV7-9 to TRBJ1-1, with no clear D. The V gene's germline CDR1 is SEHNR and CDR2 FQNEAQ (reference sequence). V was pared by 2 bases and J by 3 bases, with 10 bases between. The length of the CDR3 is 14 residues.

Ten or more counts support this clonotype. The V and J genes are TRBV5-1 and TRBJ2-3, with 10 positions matching TRBD2. From germline, CDR1 is SGHRS and CDR2 YFSETQ. This CDR3 region has 14 residues. J gave up 4 bases and V 6 bases, and 5 bases lay outside the gene matches. The CDR3 reads CASTSGGGSDTQYF. In DNA form, the CDR3 reads TGCGCCAGCACTAGCGGGGGAGGGTCAGATACGCAGTATTTT. The full variable domain, in which reference TRBV5-1 and TRBJ2-3 provide the parts outside the CDR3, is KAGVTQTPRYLIKTRGQQVTLSCSPISGHRSVSWYQQTPGQGLQFLFEYFSETQRNKGNFPGRFSGRQFSNSRSEMNVSTLELGDSALYLCASTSGGGSDTQYFGPGTRLTVL.

The rearrangement uses TRBV5-8 and TRBJ1-5; a possible D gene is TRBD1 (5 bases). Trimming shortened V by 1 base and J by 4 bases, and 9 bases separated the two germline ends. The CDR3 covers 14 residues. Germline V lookup: CDR1 SGHTS, CDR2 YDEGEE. The CDR3 DNA is TGTGCCAGCAGCTTGCGGGGACCTAATCAGCCCCAGCATTTT. Its translation: CASSLRGPNQPQHF.

The V call is TRBV20-1, the J call TRBJ2-1, with D possibly matching TRBD2 (6 bases). The germline V gene encodes CDR1 DFQATT and CDR2 SNEGSKA (reference sequence). CDR3 length: 13 amino acids. Trimming pared 0 bases from V and 12 bases from J, leaving 15 bases between. The CDR3 DNA follows: TGCAGTGCTAGAGATTTAGCTAGCGAAAGGCAGTTCTTC. Its protein product is CSARDLASERQFF.

As DNA, the CDR3 is TGTGCCAGCAGGGGGCCTTCGAACACCGGGGAGCTGTTTTTT. It yields the protein CASRGPSNTGELFF. The V gene is TRBV6-2 or TRBV6-3, the J gene TRBJ2-2; D might be TRBD1 (5 bases). Between the trimmed V and J ends, which lost 6 bases and 0 bases, there was a span of 8 bases. The CDR3 contains 14 residues. Per germline, CDR1 MNHEY and CDR2 SVGEGT.

This clonotype has a count of ten or more. V is TRBV28 and J is TRBJ1-1, with D hard to call. Germline V gene data show CDR1 as MDHEN and CDR2 as SYDVKM. CDR3 length: 13 amino acids. Between the trimmed V and J ends, which lost 3 bases and 5 bases, there was a span of 10 bases. The CDR3 DNA is TGTGCCAGCAGTTTGAGTGAGTGGACTGAAGCTTTCTTT. Amino acid sequence: CASSLSEWTEAFF.

This chain uses TRBV7-9 with TRBJ1-4; 10 bases map to TRBD1. CDR1 and CDR2 (germline): SEHNR, FQNEAQ (reference sequence). Unmatched junction bases numbered 7, after V lost 5 bases and J lost 7 bases. This CDR3 is 15 amino acids long. CDR3 sequence reads: CASSPRTGGAEKLFF. CDR3 bases: TGTGCCAGCAGCCCGCGGACAGGGGGTGCTGAAAAACTGTTTTTT.

Worth noting for this clonotype: With a much larger clone just one base away, this may be a read error. This chain joins TRBV18 and TRBJ2-7; D remains ambiguous. V shed 3 bases and J shed 6 bases, with 12 bases lying between them. CDR3 length equals 13 residues. The germline gives CDR1 KGHSH, CDR2 LQKENI. The CDR3 DNA sequence: TGTGCCAGCTCACCCGACGGGCCCTCCGAGCAGTACTTC. This sequence encodes CASSPDGPSEQYF.